Following are 10 T cell receptor beta chains from one sample sequenced in a study of neurological immune-mediated disorders (dated by TCRdb to between 2017 and 2020). The library relied on 5' RACE. Sequenced using an Illumina HiSeq 2500. Clones were called with MiXCR by TCRdb after fastp trimmed the public reads at Q25, and only in-frame beta chains were retained. Duplicate CDR3 protein sequences are folded into a single record with the most common DNA and genes. Within this sample are around 130,000 distinct CDR3 sequences, with roughly 3.4% of them counted one time only. The ten largest clones represent 1% to 1.5% of the sample. Material: PBMCs. All receptors derive from a woman in her 30s with multiple sclerosis.

This clonotype was seen at least ten times. J is TRBJ2-3 and V is TRBV29-1; maybe TRBD2 (5 bases). Germline V gives CDR1 SQVTM, CDR2 ANQGSEA. V dropped 3 bases and J dropped 2 bases, with 9 bases sitting between them. The CDR3 runs to 13 residues. The CDR3 bases are TGCAGCGTTGATTTAGCGAACACAGATACGCAGTATTTT. This encodes CSVDLANTDTQYF.

In this sample, this clonotype turned up many times. This chain joins TRBV5-1 and TRBJ2-3; 7 bases fit TRBD2. This CDR3 has 14 residues. The ends lost 3 bases at V and 2 bases at J; junction bases unmatched: 3. The germline V gene has CDR1 SGHRS and CDR2 YFSETQ. The CDR3 DNA reads as TGCGCCAGCAGCTCCAGCGGGACCACAGATACGCAGTATTTT. Residues: CASSSSGTTDTQYF.

This clonotype was counted between two and nine times. This chain joins TRBV7-2 and TRBJ2-5, with 8 bases aligning to TRBD2. CDR1 is SGHTA and CDR2 is FQGNSA in the germline V gene. CDR3 length equals 15 residues. Germline trimming cut 1 base from V and 2 bases from J; bases unmatched to any gene: 3. The CDR3 DNA reads as TGTGCCAGCAGCTTAGAGGCGGGGGGTCAAGAGACCCAGTACTTC. The encoded protein is CASSLEAGGQETQYF.

This clonotype showed up many times. The rearrangement links TRBV12-3 or TRBV12-4 to TRBJ1-3, with D hard to call. Trimming shortened V by 4 bases and J by 4 bases, and 17 bases separated the two germline ends. This CDR3 has 16 residues. The DNA of the CDR3 is TGTGCCAGCAGTTCGGGCCTTACGGGTTTGGGAAACACCATATATTTT. This sequence encodes CASSSGLTGLGNTIYF.

Many counts were recorded for this clonotype. This chain links TRBV12-3 or TRBV12-4 with TRBJ1-6, with D uncertain. Between the trimmed V and J ends, which lost 5 bases and 8 bases, there was a span of 10 bases. CDR3 length: 13 residues. The CDR3 region is CASSPFRDSPLHF. The DNA for the CDR3 is TGTGCCAGCAGTCCCTTCCGGGATTCACCCCTCCACTTT.

This clonotype has ten or more counts. This chain's CDR3 is CASRRQGIDQPQHF. CDR3 sequence (DNA): TGTGCCAGCAGGCGACAGGGTATCGATCAGCCCCAGCATTTT. The chain carries TRBV6-2 or TRBV6-3 and TRBJ1-5; 7 positions agree with TRBD1. The CDR3 has 14 residues. CDR1 and CDR2 (germline): MNHEY, SVGEGT. V shed 6 bases and J 5 bases; nucleotides not matched to a gene: 7.

This clonotype was counted at least ten times. This chain links TRBV20-1 with TRBJ2-7; 7 nucleotides align to TRBD1. This CDR3 is 13 amino acids long. Germline-derived CDR1 and CDR2 are DFQATT and SNEGSKA (reference sequence). Trimming at V came to 3 bases and at J to 4 bases, leaving 6 bases not matched to a gene. The CDR3 nucleotides are TGCAGTGCTAGCACGGGACAGCAGTACGAGCAGTACTTC. Translation gives CSASTGQQYEQYF.

There are many counts of this clonotype. This chain joins TRBV20-1 and TRBJ2-7; possibly TRBD1 or TRBD2 for D (5 bases each). Per the germline V gene, CDR1 is DFQATT and CDR2 is SNEGSKA (reference sequence). V dropped 0 bases and J dropped 2 bases, with 11 bases sitting between them. The CDR3 extends over 14 amino acids. CDR3 amino acids: CSARDVQGPYEQYF. CDR3 DNA sequence: TGCAGTGCTAGAGATGTCCAGGGACCCTACGAGCAGTACTTC.

This clonotype was seen at least ten times. V is TRBV3-1 and J is TRBJ1-6; D gene unclear. CDR1 and CDR2 from the germline V gene are LGHDT and YNNKEL (reference sequence). The germline V and J ends were trimmed by 1 base and 0 bases, with 7 bases remaining between them. The CDR3 spans 16 residues. The CDR3 reads CASSQGRLSYNSPLHF. In nucleotides, the CDR3 is TGTGCCAGCAGCCAAGGTCGACTCTCCTATAATTCACCCCTCCACTTT.

This clonotype was seen many times. The chain is built from TRBV5-1 and TRBJ1-5, with 9 bases lining up with TRBD1. The germline V gene encodes CDR1 SGHRS and CDR2 YFSETQ. V trimming: 0 bases; J trimming: 1 base; junction bases outside the gene matches: 2. The CDR3 is 16 residues long. CDR3 nucleotide sequence: TGCGCCAGCAGCTTGGCGGGACAGGGAAGCAATCAGCCCCAGCATTTT. It codes for CASSLAGQGSNQPQHF.